Presented here are 24 T cell receptor beta chains from one specimen sequenced in a study of blood T cell repertoires in COVID-19. Assay used: immunoSEQ multiplex PCR; TCRdb lists only in-frame clones, some missing. The data hold around 180,000 clones, with 85% to 90% observed a single time. Sequenced sample: peripheral blood. These receptors were obtained from a human donor in a cohort sampled during active COVID-19.

The V call is TRBV18, the J call TRBJ1-1; 8 bases match TRBD1. Germline CDR1 and CDR2: KGHSH and LQKENI. V gave up 8 bases and J gave up 0 bases; unmatched junction bases: 8. The CDR3 has 15 amino acids. Written as DNA, the CDR3 is TGTGCCAGCACAATACGACAGGGGATGAACACTGAAGCTTTCTTT. As protein: CASTIRQGMNTEAFF.

V gene TRBV5-4 combines with J gene TRBJ1-6, with D perhaps matching TRBD1 (6 bases). Germline CDR1 is SGHNT and CDR2 is YYREEE (reference sequence). V dropped 4 bases and J dropped 9 bases, with 17 bases sitting between them. CDR3 length: 15 residues. The CDR3 coding sequence is TGTGCCAGCAGCCCCGGCGGGGGGCAAGGTTCACCCCTCCACTTT. Amino acid sequence: CASSPGGGQGSPLHF.

This chain connects TRBV3-1 (or the pseudogene TRBV3-2) to TRBJ1-2; 12 bases map to TRBD1. V lost 4 bases and J lost 5; bases outside the gene matches: 5. CDR1 is LGHDT and CDR2 is YNNKEL in the germline V gene (reference sequence). The CDR3 loop spans 15 amino acids. The CDR3 here is CASSPVGQGAYGYTF. The CDR3 region has the DNA TGTGCCAGCAGCCCAGTGGGACAGGGGGCGTATGGCTACACCTTC.

The V gene is TRBV5-1, the J gene TRBJ2-7, with 11 bases fitting TRBD1. The J segment lost 5 bases and the V segment lost 4 bases, leaving 5 bases of the junction unmatched. The CDR3 is made up of 14 amino acids. CDR1 and CDR2 from the germline V gene are SGHRS and YFSETQ. The CDR3 DNA follows: TGCGCCAGCAGCCTGGACAGGGGGCACAACGAGCAGTACTTC. It is translated as CASSLDRGHNEQYF.

CDR3 sequence: CASSALQGGYNYGYTF. CDR3 in DNA: TGTGCCAGCAGCGCCCTACAGGGGGGATATAACTATGGCTACACCTTC. V gene TRBV14 combines with J gene TRBJ1-2, with 8 bases identical to TRBD1. The CDR3 runs to 16 residues. Unmatched junction bases numbered 9, after V lost 5 bases and J lost 1 base. The germline CDR1 and CDR2 sequences are SGHDN and FVKESK. Full variable domain (outside the CDR3, taken from reference TRBV14 and TRBJ1-2): EAGVTQFPSHSVIEKGQTVTLRCDPISGHDNLYWYRRVMGKEIKFLLHFVKESKQDESGMPNNRFLAERTGGTYSTLKVQPAELEDSGVYFCASSALQGGYNYGYTFGSGTRLTVV.

This sequence joins TRBV29-1 and TRBJ2-5; 7 positions agree with TRBD2. The CDR3 runs 15 residues. CDR1 is SQVTM and CDR2 is ANQGSEA in the germline V gene. The V and J ends lost 0 bases and 3 bases, in that order; junction bases with no gene match: 7. The CDR3 spells CSVEDPSSGKETQYF. DNA of the CDR3: TGCAGCGTTGAAGATCCTAGCAGCGGGAAAGAGACCCAGTACTTC.

This clone was found once. V is TRBV5-5 and J is TRBJ1-5, with TRBD1 matching 8 bases. The junction had 4 bases not matched to a gene; V was cut back by 0 bases and J by 8 bases. The CDR3 has 14 amino acids. Germline V gives CDR1 SGHKS, CDR2 YYEKEE (reference sequence). As DNA, the CDR3 is TGTGCCAGCAGCTTGGGACAGGGGTTCGAGCCCCAGCATTTT. It yields the protein CASSLGQGFEPQHF.

The chain carries TRBV5-1 and TRBJ1-3; 7 nucleotides match TRBD1. The J segment lost 4 bases and the V segment lost 5 bases, leaving 3 bases of the junction unmatched. There are 13 residues in the CDR3. CDR1 and CDR2 (germline): SGHRS, YFSETQ. DNA for the CDR3: TGCGCCAGCAGTTCAGGGGGAGGAAACACCATATATTTT. Translated, it gives CASSSGGGNTIYF.

CDR3 nucleotides: TGTGCCAGCAGCGTCGGGGGTCGCCTCGGCACAGATACGCAGTATTTT. This sequence encodes CASSVGGRLGTDTQYF. The chain joins TRBV9 to TRBJ2-3; D is possibly TRBD2 (6 bases). Trimming left V 2 bases short and J 1 base short, with 14 bases between. The CDR3 sequence is 16 residues long. Germline CDR1 and CDR2: SGDLS and YYNGEE.

The V gene is TRBV3-1 (or the pseudogene TRBV3-2), the J gene TRBJ2-5; 9 bases agree with TRBD2. This CDR3 has 15 residues. The germline V gene has CDR1 LGHDT and CDR2 YNNKEL (reference sequence). Trimming took 6 bases from V and 4 from J; bases not matched to a gene: 9. CDR3 DNA sequence: TGTGCCAGCAGTCTTCCTAGCGGGATGGGAGAGACCCAGTACTTC. This gives the protein CASSLPSGMGETQYF.

V gene TRBV11-2 combines with J gene TRBJ2-7; 10 bases map to TRBD2. Trimming at V came to 7 bases and at J to 4 bases, leaving 13 bases not matched to a gene. The CDR3 has 16 amino acids. Per the germline V gene, CDR1 is SGHAT and CDR2 is FQNNGV. CDR3 protein: CASTTIRSGGTYEQYF. CDR3 coding DNA: TGTGCCAGCACCACGATTCGTAGCGGGGGGACTTACGAGCAGTACTTC.

The chain recombines TRBV5-1 with TRBJ1-1, with a tentative D call TRBD1 (5 bases). Per germline, CDR1 SGHRS and CDR2 YFSETQ. The V and J ends lost 4 bases and 4 bases respectively, with 14 bases between them. This CDR3 has 14 residues. CDR3 amino acids: CASSPLRGITEAFF. CDR3 bases: TGCGCCAGCAGCCCACTCCGGGGGATCACTGAAGCTTTCTTT.

This sequence joins TRBV5-1 and TRBJ1-4; no clear D. The ends were cut back, 0 bases at V and 9 bases at J, with 15 bases in the middle. The CDR3 covers 15 residues. Germline V gene data show CDR1 as SGHRS and CDR2 as YFSETQ. The CDR3 DNA reads as TGCGCCAGCAGCTTGGCAACAGTCGATGGGCAAAAACTGTTTTTT. It codes for CASSLATVDGQKLFF.

The CDR3 sequence is CASSPSGGTSTDTQYF. DNA for the CDR3: TGTGCCAGCAGCCCGTCAGGGGGGACGTCGACAGATACGCAGTATTTT. This rearrangement joins TRBV9 to TRBJ2-3, with a weak D call TRBD1 (7 bases). This CDR3 is built from 16 residues. The V end lost 4 bases, the J end lost 3 bases, and 18 bases lay between the germline ends. Germline lookup yields CDR1 SGDLS and CDR2 YYNGEE. Filled out from reference TRBV9 and TRBJ2-3, the complete variable domain reads DSGVTQTPKHLITATGQRVTLRCSPRSGDLSVYWYQQSLDQGLQFLIQYYNGEERAKGNILERFSAQQFPDLHSELNLSSLELGDSALYFCASSPSGGTSTDTQYFGPGTRLTVL.

The chain has TRBV5-1 and TRBJ2-7; 9 nucleotides match TRBD1. V gave up 7 bases and J gave up 2 bases; unmatched junction bases: 7. The CDR3 totals 14 residues. CDR1 and CDR2 (germline): SGHRS, YFSETQ. The CDR3 DNA sequence: TGCGCCAGCCGAACCGGGACAGGGACCTACGAGCAGTACTTC. It is translated as CASRTGTGTYEQYF.

V gene TRBV25-1 combines with J gene TRBJ1-2; D gene uncertain. Germline assignment: CDR1 MGHDK and CDR2 SYGVNS. CDR3 length equals 13 residues. V lost 2 bases to trimming and J lost 2 bases, with 6 bases between them. CDR3 region: CASSEGQNYGYTF. The CDR3 DNA follows: TGTGCCAGCAGTGAAGGGCAGAACTATGGCTACACCTTC.

This clone came up once. This chain links TRBV28 with TRBJ2-1; weak D call: TRBD2 (5 bases). This CDR3 is 15 amino acids long. Trimming left V 6 bases short and J 6 bases short, with 18 bases between. Per germline, CDR1 MDHEN and CDR2 SYDVKM. The DNA of the CDR3 is TGTGCCAGCAGCCCCCTGGAGGTAGCAATCAATGAGCAGTTCTTC. Translated: CASSPLEVAINEQFF.

In DNA, the CDR3 is TGTGCCTGGGGCCGGGACAACTATAATTCACCCCTCCACTTT. This translates into CAWGRDNYNSPLHF. This sequence joins TRBV30 and TRBJ1-6, with D maybe TRBD1 (6 bases). The V gene's germline CDR1 is GTSNPN and CDR2 SVGIG (reference sequence). This CDR3 is 14 amino acids long. Deletions cut 5 bases from V and 3 bases from J, with 11 bases between.

V usage is TRBV3-1 (or the pseudogene TRBV3-2) and J usage is TRBJ1-1; 7 nucleotides line up with TRBD1. The CDR3 runs 15 residues. V was clipped by 3 bases and J by 1 base; unmatched bases: 5. Germline V gene lookup returns CDR1 LGHDT and CDR2 YNNKEL (reference sequence). In DNA form, the CDR3 reads TGTGCCAGCAGCCATACAGGGGAAGGGAACACTGAAGCTTTCTTT. It codes for CASSHTGEGNTEAFF.

This clone was counted ten times or more. The chain carries TRBV9 and TRBJ2-1; 9 positions match TRBD2. V dropped 4 bases and J dropped 5; count of bases not matched to a gene: 4. Germline assignment: CDR1 SGDLS and CDR2 YYNGEE. The CDR3 has 14 amino acids. The CDR3 nucleotides are TGTGCCAGCAGCCTTAGCGGGGGAAACAATGAGCAGTTCTTC. Protein product: CASSLSGGNNEQFF. The full variable domain, rest sourced from reference TRBV9 and TRBJ2-1, is DSGVTQTPKHLITATGQRVTLRCSPRSGDLSVYWYQQSLDQGLQFLIQYYNGEERAKGNILERFSAQQFPDLHSELNLSSLELGDSALYFCASSLSGGNNEQFFGPGTRLTVL.

The gene calls are TRBV29-1 and TRBJ1-2; D may be TRBD1 (6 bases). The CDR3 sequence is 12 residues long. V was shortened by 3 bases and J by 4 bases, with 9 bases between the two germline ends. From germline, CDR1 is SQVTM and CDR2 ANQGSEA. The CDR3, as DNA: TGCAGCGTTGATGGGACAATCTATGGCTACACCTTC. It specifies CSVDGTIYGYTF.

This rearrangement joins TRBV6-5 to TRBJ2-7; tentatively, D is TRBD1 (5 bases). The germline V and J ends were trimmed by 2 bases and 2 bases, with 10 bases remaining between them. Germline values: CDR1 MNHEY, CDR2 SVGAGI. This CDR3 contains 14 residues. Written as DNA, the CDR3 is TGTGCCAGCAGTTACGGCACAGGCACCTACGAGCAGTACTTC. It is translated as CASSYGTGTYEQYF.

The J gene is TRBJ1-2, the V gene TRBV24-1; D unclear. Germline V lookup: CDR1 KGHDR, CDR2 SFDVKD. The V and J ends lost 4 bases and 4 bases respectively, with 3 bases between them. This CDR3 has 11 residues. The chain's CDR3 is CATSDRYGYTF. The DNA of the CDR3 is TGTGCCACCAGTGACCGCTATGGCTACACCTTC.

V and J are TRBV2 and TRBJ2-4, with D perhaps TRBD2 (6 bases). The V gene's germline CDR1 is SNHLY and CDR2 FYNNEI. Trimming pared 2 bases from V and 7 bases from J, leaving 18 bases between. The CDR3 covers 16 residues. CDR3 coding DNA: TGTGCCAGCAGTGAAAATGCCCAGGGAGGATGGAACATTCAGTACTTC. This gives the protein CASSENAQGGWNIQYF.